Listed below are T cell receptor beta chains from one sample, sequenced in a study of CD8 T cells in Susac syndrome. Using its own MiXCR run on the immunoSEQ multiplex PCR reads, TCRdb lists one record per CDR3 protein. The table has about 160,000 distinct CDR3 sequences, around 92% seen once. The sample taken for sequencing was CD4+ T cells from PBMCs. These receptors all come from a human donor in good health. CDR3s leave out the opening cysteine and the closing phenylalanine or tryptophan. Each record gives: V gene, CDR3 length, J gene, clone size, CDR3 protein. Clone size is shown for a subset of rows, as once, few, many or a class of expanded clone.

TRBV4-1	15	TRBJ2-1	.	ASSRRTSGSSYDEQF
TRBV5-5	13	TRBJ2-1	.	ASSRDGTLLNEQF
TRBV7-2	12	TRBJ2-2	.	ASTQGGGTGELF
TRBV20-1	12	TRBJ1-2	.	SARDRQGARGYT
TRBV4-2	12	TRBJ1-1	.	ASSQESRNTEAF
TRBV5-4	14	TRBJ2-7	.	ASSLAYRGTSYEQY
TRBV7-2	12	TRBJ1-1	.	ASSFGLLNTEAF
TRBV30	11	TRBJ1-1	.	AWSVLGKTEAF
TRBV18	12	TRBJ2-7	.	ASSLGEAWYEQY
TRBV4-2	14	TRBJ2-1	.	ASSHLTGGTENEQF
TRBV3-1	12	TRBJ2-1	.	ASRQGGSYNEQF
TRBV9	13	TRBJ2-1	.	ASSVLAGGVNEQF
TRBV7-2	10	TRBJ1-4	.	ASSFFGQKLF
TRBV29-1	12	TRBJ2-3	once	SVDTSAGTDTQY
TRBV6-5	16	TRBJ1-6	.	ASSYSRSGAALASPLH
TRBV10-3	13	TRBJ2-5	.	AITQGLAVQETQY
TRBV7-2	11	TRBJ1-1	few	ASSSQSNTEAF
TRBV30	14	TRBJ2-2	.	AWSGLGPPNTGELF
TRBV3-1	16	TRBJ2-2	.	ASSQPRLAGANTGELF
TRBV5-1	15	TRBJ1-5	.	ASSLGGQGARNQPQH
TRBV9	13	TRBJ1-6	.	ASSRGGQGNSPLH
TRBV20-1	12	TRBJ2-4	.	SARDSQGAYIQY
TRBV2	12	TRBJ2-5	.	ASTSPGFQETQY
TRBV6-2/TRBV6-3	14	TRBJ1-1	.	ASSRIWESKNTEAF
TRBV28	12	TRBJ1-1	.	ASRIQGENTEAF
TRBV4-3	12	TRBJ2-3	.	ASSVTGDTDTQY
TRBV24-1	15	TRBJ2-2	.	ATSDPLGQGSPGELF
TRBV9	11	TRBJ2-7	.	ASSPHLAYEQY
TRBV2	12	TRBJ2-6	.	ASSLRDGANVLT
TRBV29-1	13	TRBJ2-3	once	SVQLGQGAADTQY
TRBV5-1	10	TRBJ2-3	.	ASSFEGDTQY
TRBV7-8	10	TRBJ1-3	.	ASSPKTDPKD
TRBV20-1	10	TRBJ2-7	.	SASGGADEQY
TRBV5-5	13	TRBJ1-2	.	ASSLDPAANYGYT
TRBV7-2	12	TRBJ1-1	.	ASSLDQLNTEAF
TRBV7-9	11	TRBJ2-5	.	ASSLQPQETQY
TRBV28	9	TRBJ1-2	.	ASTGAFGYT
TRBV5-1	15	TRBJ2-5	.	ASSLGRLAGVEETQY
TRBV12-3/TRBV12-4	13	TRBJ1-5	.	ATQEEFYSNQPQH
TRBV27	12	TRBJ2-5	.	ASSLSSRGETQY